Listed here are 15 T cell receptor beta chains from one sample, sequenced in a study of T cells in Graves' hyperthyroidism and ophthalmopathy. Amplification of TCR beta CDR3 regions was performed using RNA transcripts as template. HTBI primers were used for first-round RT-PCR of the TCR CDR3. TCRdb recomputed calls from the multiplex PCR reads with MiXCR, one row per CDR3 protein. The profile shows fewer than 750,000 distinct CDR3 sequences, about 14% of them singletons. The sample comprised blood. These receptor sequences come from a woman aged 45-60 years with Graves' ophthalmopathy.

This clonotype was observed a few times. The chain has TRBV29-1 and TRBJ2-7; D unclear. Trimming shortened V by 4 bases and J by 3 bases, and 13 bases separated the two germline ends. The CDR3 contains 13 residues. Per the germline V gene, CDR1 is SQVTM and CDR2 is ANQGSEA. The chain's CDR3 is CSVVVPSNYEQYF. For the CDR3, the DNA is TGCAGCGTTGTGGTACCCTCGAACTACGAGCAGTACTTC.

The table lists this clonotype with a few counts. The chain links TRBV27 to TRBJ1-5; a possible D gene is TRBD1 (6 bases). The CDR3 has 16 residues. Germline loops: CDR1 MNHEY, CDR2 SMNVEV (reference sequence). V lost 5 bases and J lost 4, with 18 bases in between. The CDR3: CASSEGGTVRNQPQHF. The DNA for the CDR3 is TGTGCCAGCAGTGAAGGGGGGACCGTCAGAAATCAGCCCCAGCATTTT.

This clonotype has ten or more counts. The gene calls are TRBV13 and TRBJ2-4, with 7 bases aligning to TRBD1. Germline V gene data show CDR1 as PRHDT and CDR2 as FYEKMQ (reference sequence). Trimming removed 5 bases from V and 1 base from J; junction bases left unmatched: 14. The CDR3 loop spans 18 amino acids. In DNA, the CDR3 is TGTGCCAGCAGCCCAGGACGGCAGGGGGTACTGGCCAAAAACATTCAGTACTTC. It codes for CASSPGRQGVLAKNIQYF.

This clonotype was picked up many times. V and J are TRBV7-8 and TRBJ2-3, with D perhaps TRBD2 (6 bases). CDR1 is SGHVS and CDR2 is FQNEAQ in the germline V gene. The CDR3 length is 23 residues. The V end was cut by 0 bases, the J end by 4 bases, with 35 bases between. Here the CDR3 DNA reads TGTGCCAGCAGCTTAGCGTCCTTTCCACCTGGCGGTTTCTTCCGGGAGAGGCCAGATACGCAGTATTTT. It encodes CASSLASFPPGGFFRERPDTQYF.

This clonotype has a count of ten or more. The chain couples TRBV28 to TRBJ2-5; TRBD2 matches 13 bases. Trimming removed 5 bases from V and 3 bases from J; junction bases left unmatched: 9. The CDR3 is 17 amino acids. CDR1 is MDHEN and CDR2 is SYDVKM in the germline V gene. DNA for the CDR3: TGTGCCAGCAGTCTGTTACTAGCGGGAGGGACCGAAGAGACCCAGTACTTC. As protein: CASSLLLAGGTEETQYF. Based on the CDR3 plus reference TRBV28 and TRBJ2-5, the full variable domain is DVKVTQSSRYLVKRTGEKVFLECVQDMDHENMFWYRQDPGLGLRLIYFSYDVKMKEKGDIPEGYSVSREKKERFSLILESASTNQTSMYLCASSLLLAGGTEETQYFGPGTRLLVL.

This clonotype was recorded at least ten times. The chain has TRBV28 and TRBJ1-5; no definite D call. The CDR3 length is 14 residues. Deletions cut 3 bases from V and 4 bases from J, with 10 bases between. Germline assignment: CDR1 MDHEN and CDR2 SYDVKM. The CDR3 coding sequence is TGTGCCAGCAGTTTTTTCGGTGGAAATCAGCCCCAGCATTTT. Its translation: CASSFFGGNQPQHF.

The rearrangement joins TRBV4-3 to TRBJ2-1; 10 bases align to TRBD2. Germline trimming cut 5 bases from V and 8 bases from J; bases unmatched to any gene: 18. The CDR3 sequence is 18 residues long. Germline CDR1 is LGHNA and CDR2 is YSLEER. The CDR3 here is CASSSKPPLAGYIDEQFF. Here the CDR3 DNA reads TGCGCCAGCAGCTCAAAACCCCCACTAGCGGGATATATCGATGAGCAGTTCTTC.

This clonotype was seen at least ten times. This chain uses TRBV28 with TRBJ2-2, with TRBD2 matching 11 bases. This CDR3 is built from 16 residues. With 11 bases clipped from V and 2 bases from J, the junction kept 10 bases outside the gene matches. Germline CDR1 MDHEN, CDR2 SYDVKM. CDR3 DNA: TGTGCCGCCAAGGCTAGCGGGAGGACCAACACCGGGGAGCTGTTTTTT. Its translation is CAAKASGRTNTGELFF.

CDR3 sequence reads: CASSLGGRPAYEQYF. CDR3 sequence (DNA): TGTGCCAGCAGCTTAGGCGGGAGACCGGCCTACGAGCAGTACTTC. The gene calls are TRBV7-9 and TRBJ2-7, with TRBD2 matching 7 bases. CDR3 length equals 15 residues. Looked up from germline, CDR1 is SEHNR and CDR2 is FQNEAQ (reference sequence). V shed 1 base and J 2 bases; nucleotides not matched to a gene: 5.

V and J are TRBV20-1 and TRBJ2-3; 10 bases are a match to TRBD2. V was clipped by 3 bases and J by 4 bases; unmatched bases: 7. This CDR3 is built from 15 residues. CDR1 is DFQATT and CDR2 is SNEGSKA in the germline V gene (reference sequence). The DNA for the CDR3 is TGCAGTGCTAGGGAAGCGGGAGGGCGGGCAGATACGCAGTATTTT. This codes for CSAREAGGRADTQYF.

The table lists this clonotype with many counts. The rearrangement joins TRBV2 to TRBJ1-6; 8 bases are a match to TRBD1. The J segment lost 8 bases and the V segment lost 7 bases, leaving 10 bases of the junction unmatched. The germline V gene encodes CDR1 SNHLY and CDR2 FYNNEI. The CDR3 length is 15 residues. DNA of the CDR3: TGTGCCAGCAAACCCACAGGGGGTGGGTATTCACCCCTCCACTTT. Translated: CASKPTGGGYSPLHF.

This clonotype appeared many times. The chain carries TRBV28 and TRBJ2-7, with D perhaps TRBD1 or TRBD2 (5 bases each). Trimming shortened V by 2 bases and J by 9 bases, and 20 bases separated the two germline ends. The CDR3 has 15 residues. Germline V lookup: CDR1 MDHEN, CDR2 SYDVKM. The CDR3 here is CASSLMGGPQGRQYF. The CDR3, as DNA: TGTGCCAGCAGTTTAATGGGCGGGCCCCAGGGTAGGCAGTACTTC. Full variable domain (remainder filled in from reference TRBV28 and TRBJ2-7): DVKVTQSSRYLVKRTGEKVFLECVQDMDHENMFWYRQDPGLGLRLIYFSYDVKMKEKGDIPEGYSVSREKKERFSLILESASTNQTSMYLCASSLMGGPQGRQYFGPGTRLTVT.

The table lists this clonotype with a count of one. The V call is TRBV28, the J call TRBJ2-3, with 14 bases matching TRBD2. Germline CDR1 MDHEN, CDR2 SYDVKM. J gave up 4 bases and V 6 bases, and 9 bases lay outside the gene matches. The CDR3 length is 17 residues. As DNA, the CDR3 is TGTGCCAGCAGATCCGGACTAGCGGGAGGTGACGCAGATACGCAGTATTTT. Amino acid sequence: CASRSGLAGGDADTQYF.

CDR3 residues: CSAHLAGVSYEQYF. CDR3 nucleotides: TGCAGTGCCCACCTTGCGGGAGTATCCTACGAGCAGTACTTC. The rearrangement joins TRBV20-1 to TRBJ2-7, with 7 nucleotides matching TRBD2. This CDR3 spans 14 amino acids. Trimming removed 6 bases from V and 1 base from J; junction bases left unmatched: 9. Germline lookup yields CDR1 DFQATT and CDR2 SNEGSKA (reference sequence).

The genes are TRBV20-1 and TRBJ2-1, with TRBD2 matching over 9 bases. V trimming: 0 bases; J trimming: 0 bases; junction bases outside the gene matches: 12. The CDR3 contains 19 residues. Germline V gene sequence: CDR1 DFQATT, CDR2 SNEGSKA (reference sequence). DNA for the CDR3: TGCAGTGCTAGAGAAGGTAGCGGGAGACGTGGGGGCTCCTACAATGAGCAGTTCTTC. Its translation is CSAREGSGRRGGSYNEQFF.